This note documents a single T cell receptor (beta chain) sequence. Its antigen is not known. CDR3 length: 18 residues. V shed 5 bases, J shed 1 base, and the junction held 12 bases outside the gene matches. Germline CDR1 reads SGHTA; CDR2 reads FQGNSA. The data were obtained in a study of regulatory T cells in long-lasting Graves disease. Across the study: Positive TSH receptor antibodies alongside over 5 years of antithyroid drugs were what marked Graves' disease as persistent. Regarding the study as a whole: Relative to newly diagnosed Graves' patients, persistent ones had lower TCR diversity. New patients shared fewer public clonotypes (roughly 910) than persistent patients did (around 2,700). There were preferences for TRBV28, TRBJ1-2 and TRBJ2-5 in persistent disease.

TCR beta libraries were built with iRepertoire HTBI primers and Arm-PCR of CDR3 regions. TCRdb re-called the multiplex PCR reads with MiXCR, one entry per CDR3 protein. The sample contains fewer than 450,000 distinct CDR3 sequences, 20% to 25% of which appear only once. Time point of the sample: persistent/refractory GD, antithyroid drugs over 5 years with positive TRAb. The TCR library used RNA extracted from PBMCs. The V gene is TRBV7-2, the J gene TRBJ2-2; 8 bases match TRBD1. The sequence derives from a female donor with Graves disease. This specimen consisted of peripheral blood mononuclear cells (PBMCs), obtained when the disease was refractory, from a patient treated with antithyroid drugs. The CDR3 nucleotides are TGTGCCAGCAGCGTAGAGTCCGTAGGGACAGGGAACACCGGGGAGCTGTTTTTT. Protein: CASSVESVGTGNTGELFF.